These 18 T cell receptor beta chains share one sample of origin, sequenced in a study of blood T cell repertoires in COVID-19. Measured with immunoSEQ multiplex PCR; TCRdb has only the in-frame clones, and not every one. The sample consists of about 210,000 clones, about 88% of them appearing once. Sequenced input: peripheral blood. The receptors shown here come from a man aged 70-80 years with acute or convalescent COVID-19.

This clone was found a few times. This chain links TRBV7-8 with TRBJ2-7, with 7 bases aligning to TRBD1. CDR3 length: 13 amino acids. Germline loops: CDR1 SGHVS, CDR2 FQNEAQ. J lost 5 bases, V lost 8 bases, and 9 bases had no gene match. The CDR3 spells CASQFRGSHEQYF. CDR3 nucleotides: TGTGCCAGCCAATTCAGGGGGTCCCACGAGCAGTACTTC.

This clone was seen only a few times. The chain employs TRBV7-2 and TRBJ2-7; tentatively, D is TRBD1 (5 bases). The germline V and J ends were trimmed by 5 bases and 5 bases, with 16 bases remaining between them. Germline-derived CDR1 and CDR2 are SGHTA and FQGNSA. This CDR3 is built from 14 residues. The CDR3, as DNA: TGTGCCAGCAGCCCATGGACAAGCAGGAACGAGCAGTACTTC. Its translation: CASSPWTSRNEQYF.

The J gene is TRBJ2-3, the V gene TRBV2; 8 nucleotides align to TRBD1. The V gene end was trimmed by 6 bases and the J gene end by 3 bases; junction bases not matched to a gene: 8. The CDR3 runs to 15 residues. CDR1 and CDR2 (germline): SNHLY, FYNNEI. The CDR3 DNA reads TGTGCCAGCAGAGACAGGGGAGTCAAGACAGATACGCAGTATTTT. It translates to CASRDRGVKTDTQYF.

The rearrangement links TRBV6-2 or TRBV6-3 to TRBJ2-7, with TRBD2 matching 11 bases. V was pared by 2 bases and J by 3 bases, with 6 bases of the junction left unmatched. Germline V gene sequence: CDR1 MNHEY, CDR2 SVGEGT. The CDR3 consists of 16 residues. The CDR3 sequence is CASSYGLAGGVYEQYF. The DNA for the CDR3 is TGTGCCAGCAGTTACGGGCTAGCGGGAGGAGTCTACGAGCAGTACTTC.

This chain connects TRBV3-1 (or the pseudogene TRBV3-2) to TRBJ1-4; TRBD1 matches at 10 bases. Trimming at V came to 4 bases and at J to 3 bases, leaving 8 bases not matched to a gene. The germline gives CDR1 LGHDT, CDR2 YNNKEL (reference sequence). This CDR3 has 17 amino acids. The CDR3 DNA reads TGTGCCAGCAGCCCTTTGACAGGGGGCGCGGCTAATGAAAAACTGTTTTTT. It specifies CASSPLTGGAANEKLFF.

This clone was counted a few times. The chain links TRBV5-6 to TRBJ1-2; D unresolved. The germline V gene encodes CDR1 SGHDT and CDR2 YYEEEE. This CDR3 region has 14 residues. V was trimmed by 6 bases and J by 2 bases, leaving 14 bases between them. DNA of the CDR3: TGTGCCAGCACCCGCTTGCGGGGAAACTATGGCTACACCTTC. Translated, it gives CASTRLRGNYGYTF.

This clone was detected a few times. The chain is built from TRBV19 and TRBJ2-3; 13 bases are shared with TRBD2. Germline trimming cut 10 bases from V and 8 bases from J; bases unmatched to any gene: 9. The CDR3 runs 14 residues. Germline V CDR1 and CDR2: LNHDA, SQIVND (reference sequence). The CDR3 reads CATRGLAGVGTQYF. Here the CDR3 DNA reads TGTGCCACCCGAGGACTAGCGGGAGTGGGTACGCAGTATTTT.

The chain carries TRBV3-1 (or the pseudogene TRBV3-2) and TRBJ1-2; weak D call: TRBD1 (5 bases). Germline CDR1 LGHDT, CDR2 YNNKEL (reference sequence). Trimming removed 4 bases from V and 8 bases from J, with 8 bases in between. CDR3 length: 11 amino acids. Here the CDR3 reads CASSRQSGYTF. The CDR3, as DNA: TGTGCCAGCAGCCGACAGAGCGGCTACACCTTC.

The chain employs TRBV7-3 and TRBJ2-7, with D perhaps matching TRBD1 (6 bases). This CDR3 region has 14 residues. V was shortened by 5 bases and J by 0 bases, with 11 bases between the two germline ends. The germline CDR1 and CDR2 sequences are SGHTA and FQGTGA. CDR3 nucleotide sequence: TGTGCCAGCAGCCCCCGGGACAACTCCTACGAGCAGTACTTC. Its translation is CASSPRDNSYEQYF.

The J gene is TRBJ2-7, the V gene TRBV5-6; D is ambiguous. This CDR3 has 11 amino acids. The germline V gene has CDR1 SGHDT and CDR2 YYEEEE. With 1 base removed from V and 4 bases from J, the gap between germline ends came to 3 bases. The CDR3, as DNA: TGTGCCAGCAGCTTGCAGTACGAGCAGTACTTC. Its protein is CASSLQYEQYF.

CDR3 DNA sequence: TGTGCCAGCAGCCAAGTGGGACAGAGGCTAAGGCAGCCCCAGCATTTT. It specifies CASSQVGQRLRQPQHF. The V and J genes are TRBV4-2 and TRBJ1-5; 7 nucleotides line up with TRBD1. The germline V gene has CDR1 LGHNA and CDR2 YNFKEQ. The CDR3 totals 16 residues. Trimming at V came to 1 base and at J to 7 bases, leaving 10 bases not matched to a gene.

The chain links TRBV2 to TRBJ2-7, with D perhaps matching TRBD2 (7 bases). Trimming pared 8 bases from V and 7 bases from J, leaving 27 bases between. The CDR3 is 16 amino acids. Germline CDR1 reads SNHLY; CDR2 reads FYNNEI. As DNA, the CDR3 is TGTGCCAGCCGAGTGGGCGGGGGCGCTGGTCTATTGGAGCAGTACTTC. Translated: CASRVGGGAGLLEQYF.

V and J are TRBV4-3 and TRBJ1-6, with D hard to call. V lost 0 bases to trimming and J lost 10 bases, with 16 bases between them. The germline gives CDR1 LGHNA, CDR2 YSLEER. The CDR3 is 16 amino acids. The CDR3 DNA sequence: TGCGCCAGCAGCCAAGATTTTAGCCCCCGAACCTCACCCCTCCACTTT. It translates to CASSQDFSPRTSPLHF.

The chain's CDR3 is CASRFISATNEKLFF. Here the CDR3 DNA reads TGTGCCAGCAGATTTATCAGTGCAACTAATGAAAAACTGTTTTTT. The chain combines TRBV27 with TRBJ1-4, with D uncertain. Germline V gene data show CDR1 as MNHEY and CDR2 as SMNVEV (reference sequence). V shed 6 bases and J shed 0 bases, with 11 bases lying between them. The CDR3 extends over 15 amino acids.

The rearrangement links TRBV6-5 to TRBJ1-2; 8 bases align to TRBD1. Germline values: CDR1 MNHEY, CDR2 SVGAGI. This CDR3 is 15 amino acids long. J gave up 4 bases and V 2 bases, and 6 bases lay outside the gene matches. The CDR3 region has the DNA TGTGCCAGCAGTTACCAGTCAGGGGGCGGCTATGGCTACACCTTC. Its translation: CASSYQSGGGYGYTF.

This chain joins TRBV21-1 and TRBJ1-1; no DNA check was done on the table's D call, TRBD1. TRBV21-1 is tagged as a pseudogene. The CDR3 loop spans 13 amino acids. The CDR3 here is CASTGHMNTEAFF. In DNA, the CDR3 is TGTGCCAGCACGGGACACATGAACACTGAAGCTTTCTTT.

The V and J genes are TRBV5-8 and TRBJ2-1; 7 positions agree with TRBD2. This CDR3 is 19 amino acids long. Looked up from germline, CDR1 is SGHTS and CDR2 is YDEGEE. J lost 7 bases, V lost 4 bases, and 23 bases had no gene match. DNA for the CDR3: TGTGCCAGCAGCCTCAGAACCGGGGGGTCTGCGGGAGAGTTTAATGAGCAGTTCTTC. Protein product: CASSLRTGGSAGEFNEQFF.

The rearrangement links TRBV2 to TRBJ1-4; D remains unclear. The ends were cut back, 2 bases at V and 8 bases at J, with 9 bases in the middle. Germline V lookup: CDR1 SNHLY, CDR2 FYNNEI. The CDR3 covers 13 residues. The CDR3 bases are TGTGCCAGCAGTGAACCCTACTCGGAAAAACTGTTTTTT. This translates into CASSEPYSEKLFF.